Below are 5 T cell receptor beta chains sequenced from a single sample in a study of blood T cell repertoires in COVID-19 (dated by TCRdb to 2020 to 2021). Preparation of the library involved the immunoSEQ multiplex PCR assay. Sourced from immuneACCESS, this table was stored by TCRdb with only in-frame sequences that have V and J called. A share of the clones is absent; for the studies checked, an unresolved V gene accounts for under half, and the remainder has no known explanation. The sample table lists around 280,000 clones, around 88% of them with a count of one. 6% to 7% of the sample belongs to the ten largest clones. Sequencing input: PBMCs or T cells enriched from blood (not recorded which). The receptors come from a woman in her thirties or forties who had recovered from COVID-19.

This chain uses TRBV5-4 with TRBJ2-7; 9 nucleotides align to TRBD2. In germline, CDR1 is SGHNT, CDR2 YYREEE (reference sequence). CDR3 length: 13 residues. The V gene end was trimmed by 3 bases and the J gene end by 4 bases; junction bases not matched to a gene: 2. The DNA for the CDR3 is TGTGCCAGCAGCTCGGCGGGAGGGTACGAGCAGTACTTC. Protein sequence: CASSSAGGYEQYF.

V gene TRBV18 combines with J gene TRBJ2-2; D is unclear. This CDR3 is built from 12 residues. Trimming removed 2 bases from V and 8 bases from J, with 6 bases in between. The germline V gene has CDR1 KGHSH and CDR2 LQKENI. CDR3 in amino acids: CASSPIQGELFF. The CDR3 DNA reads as TGTGCCAGCTCACCAATCCAAGGGGAGCTGTTTTTT.

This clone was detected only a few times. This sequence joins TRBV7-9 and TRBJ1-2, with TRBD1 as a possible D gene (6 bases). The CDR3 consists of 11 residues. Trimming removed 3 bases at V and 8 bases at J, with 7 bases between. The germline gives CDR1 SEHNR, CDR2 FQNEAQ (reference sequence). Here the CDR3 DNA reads TGTGCCAGCAGCTTCCAGGGGGGCTACACCTTC. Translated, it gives CASSFQGGYTF.

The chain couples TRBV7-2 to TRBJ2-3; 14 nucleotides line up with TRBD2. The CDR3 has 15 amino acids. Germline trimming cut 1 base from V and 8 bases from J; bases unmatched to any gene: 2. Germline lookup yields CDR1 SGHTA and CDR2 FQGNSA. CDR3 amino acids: CASSLGGTSGSTQYF. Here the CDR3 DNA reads TGTGCCAGCAGCTTAGGTGGGACTAGCGGGAGTACGCAGTATTTT.

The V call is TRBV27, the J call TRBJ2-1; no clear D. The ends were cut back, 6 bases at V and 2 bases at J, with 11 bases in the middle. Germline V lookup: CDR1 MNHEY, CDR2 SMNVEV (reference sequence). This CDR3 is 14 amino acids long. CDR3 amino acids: CASREMVTYNEQFF. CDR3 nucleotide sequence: TGTGCCAGCAGGGAGATGGTAACCTACAATGAGCAGTTCTTC.